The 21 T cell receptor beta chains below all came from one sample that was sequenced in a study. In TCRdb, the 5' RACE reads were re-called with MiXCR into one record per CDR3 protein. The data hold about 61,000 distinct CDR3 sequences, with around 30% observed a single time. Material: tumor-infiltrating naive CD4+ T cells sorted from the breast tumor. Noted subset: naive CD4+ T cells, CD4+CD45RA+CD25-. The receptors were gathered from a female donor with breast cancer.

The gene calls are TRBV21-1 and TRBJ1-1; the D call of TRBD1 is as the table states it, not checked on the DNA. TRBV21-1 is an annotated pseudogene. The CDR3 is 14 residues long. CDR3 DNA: TGTGCCAGCAGCCAACACCCGGACGGTGATGAAGCTTTCTTT. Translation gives CASSQHPDGDEAFF.

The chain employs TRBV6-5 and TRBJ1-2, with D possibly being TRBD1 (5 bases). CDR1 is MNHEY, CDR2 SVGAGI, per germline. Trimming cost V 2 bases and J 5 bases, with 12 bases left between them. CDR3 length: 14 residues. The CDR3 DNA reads TGTGCCAGCAGTTACACTCGGACAAGTTATGGCTACACCTTC. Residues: CASSYTRTSYGYTF.

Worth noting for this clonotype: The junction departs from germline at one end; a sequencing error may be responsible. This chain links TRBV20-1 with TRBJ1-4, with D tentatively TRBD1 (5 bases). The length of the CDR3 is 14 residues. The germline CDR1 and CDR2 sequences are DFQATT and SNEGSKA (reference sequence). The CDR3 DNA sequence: TGCAGTGCTAGACCACAGGATTGGGGTGAAAAACTGTCTTTT. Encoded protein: CSARPQDWGEKLSF.

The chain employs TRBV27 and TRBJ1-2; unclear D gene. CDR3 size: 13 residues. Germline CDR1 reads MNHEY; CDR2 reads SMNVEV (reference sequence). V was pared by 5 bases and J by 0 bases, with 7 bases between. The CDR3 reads CASSRRANYGYTF. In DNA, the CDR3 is TGTGCCAGCAGTCGACGGGCTAACTATGGCTACACCTTC.

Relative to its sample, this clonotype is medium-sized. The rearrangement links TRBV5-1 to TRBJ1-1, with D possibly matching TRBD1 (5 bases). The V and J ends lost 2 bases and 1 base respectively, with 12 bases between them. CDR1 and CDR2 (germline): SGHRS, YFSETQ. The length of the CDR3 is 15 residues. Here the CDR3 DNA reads TGCGCCAGCAGCTTAACAGGAAAAGGGAACACTGAAGCTTTCTTT. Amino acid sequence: CASSLTGKGNTEAFF.

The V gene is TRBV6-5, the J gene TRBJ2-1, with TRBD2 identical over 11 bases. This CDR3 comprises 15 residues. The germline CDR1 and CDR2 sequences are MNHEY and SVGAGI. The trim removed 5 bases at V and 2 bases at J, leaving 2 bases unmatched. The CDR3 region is CASSHSGRAYNEQFF. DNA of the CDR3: TGTGCCAGCAGTCATAGCGGGAGGGCCTACAATGAGCAGTTCTTC.

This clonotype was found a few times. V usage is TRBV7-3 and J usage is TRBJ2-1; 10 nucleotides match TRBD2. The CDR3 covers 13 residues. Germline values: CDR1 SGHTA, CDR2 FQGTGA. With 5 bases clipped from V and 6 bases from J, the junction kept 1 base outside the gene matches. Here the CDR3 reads CASSLAGVNEQFF. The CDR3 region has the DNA TGTGCCAGCAGCCTAGCGGGAGTCAATGAGCAGTTCTTC.

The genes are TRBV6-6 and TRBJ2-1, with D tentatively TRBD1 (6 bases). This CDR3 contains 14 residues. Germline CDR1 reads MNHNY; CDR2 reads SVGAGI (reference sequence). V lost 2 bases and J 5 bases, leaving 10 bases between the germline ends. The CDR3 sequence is CASSYGTSNNEQFF. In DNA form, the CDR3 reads TGTGCCAGCAGTTACGGGACAAGCAACAATGAGCAGTTCTTC.

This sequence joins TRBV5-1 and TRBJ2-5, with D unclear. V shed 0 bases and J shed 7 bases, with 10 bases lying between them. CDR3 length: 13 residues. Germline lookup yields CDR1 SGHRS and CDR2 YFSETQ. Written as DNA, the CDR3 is TGCGCCAGCAGCTTGGAGGCAGGTCGGACCCAGTACTTC. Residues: CASSLEAGRTQYF.

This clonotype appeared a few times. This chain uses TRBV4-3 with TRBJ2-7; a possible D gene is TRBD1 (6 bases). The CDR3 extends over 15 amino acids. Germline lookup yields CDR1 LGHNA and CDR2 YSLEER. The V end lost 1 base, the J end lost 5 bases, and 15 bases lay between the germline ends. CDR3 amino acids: CASSQAIDRTHEQYF. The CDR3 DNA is TGCGCCAGCAGCCAAGCGATCGACAGGACTCACGAGCAGTACTTC.

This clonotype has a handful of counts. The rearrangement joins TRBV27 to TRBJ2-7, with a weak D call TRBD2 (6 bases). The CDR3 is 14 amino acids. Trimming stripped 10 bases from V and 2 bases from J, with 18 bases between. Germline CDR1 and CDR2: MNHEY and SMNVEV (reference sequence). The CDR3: CAIPRRERTYEQYF. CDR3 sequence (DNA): TGTGCCATCCCACGTCGGGAGCGGACCTACGAGCAGTACTTC.

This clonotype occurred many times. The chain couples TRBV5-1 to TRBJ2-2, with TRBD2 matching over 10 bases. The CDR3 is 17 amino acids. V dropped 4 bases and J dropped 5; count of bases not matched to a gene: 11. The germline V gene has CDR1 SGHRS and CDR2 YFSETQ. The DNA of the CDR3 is TGCGCCAGCAGCCCCCTAGCGGGAGAAGCGGGGACCGGGGAGCTGTTTTTT. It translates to CASSPLAGEAGTGELFF.

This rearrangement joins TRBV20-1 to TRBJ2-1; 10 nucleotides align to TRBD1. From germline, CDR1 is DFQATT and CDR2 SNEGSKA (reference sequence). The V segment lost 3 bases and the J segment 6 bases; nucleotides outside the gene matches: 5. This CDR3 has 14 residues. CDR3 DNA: TGCAGTGCTAGGAGACAGGGGGCTGGCAATGAGCAGTTCTTC. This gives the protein CSARRQGAGNEQFF.

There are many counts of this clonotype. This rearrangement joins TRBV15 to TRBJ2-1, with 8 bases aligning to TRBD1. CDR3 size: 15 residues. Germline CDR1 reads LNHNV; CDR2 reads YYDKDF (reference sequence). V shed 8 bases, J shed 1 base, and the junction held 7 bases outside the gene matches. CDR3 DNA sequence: TGTGCCACCCAATCTGACAGGGGTTCCTACAATGAGCAGTTCTTC. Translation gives CATQSDRGSYNEQFF.

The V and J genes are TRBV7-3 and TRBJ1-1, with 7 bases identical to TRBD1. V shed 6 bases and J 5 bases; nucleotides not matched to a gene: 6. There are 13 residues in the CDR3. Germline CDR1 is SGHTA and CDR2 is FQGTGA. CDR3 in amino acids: CASRSTGDTEAFF. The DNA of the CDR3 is TGTGCCAGCAGGTCAACAGGGGATACTGAAGCTTTCTTT.

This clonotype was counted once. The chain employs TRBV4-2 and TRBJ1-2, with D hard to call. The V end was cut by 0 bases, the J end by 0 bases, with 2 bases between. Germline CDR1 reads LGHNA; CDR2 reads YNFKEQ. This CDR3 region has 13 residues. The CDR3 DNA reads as TGTGCCAGCAGCCAAGAATCTAACTATGGCTACACCTTC. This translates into CASSQESNYGYTF.

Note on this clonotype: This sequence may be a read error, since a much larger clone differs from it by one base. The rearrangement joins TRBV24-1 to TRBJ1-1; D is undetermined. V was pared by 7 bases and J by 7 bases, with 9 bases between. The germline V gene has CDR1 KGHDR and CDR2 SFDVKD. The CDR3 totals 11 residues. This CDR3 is CATRRVDEAFF. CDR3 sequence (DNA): TGTGCCACCAGGAGGGTGGATGAAGCTTTCTTT.

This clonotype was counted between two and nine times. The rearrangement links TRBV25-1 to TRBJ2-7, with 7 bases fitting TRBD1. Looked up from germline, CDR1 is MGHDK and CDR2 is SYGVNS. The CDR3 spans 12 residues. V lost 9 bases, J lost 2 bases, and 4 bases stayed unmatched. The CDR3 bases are TGTGCCAGTCGGGACAGAACCTACGAGCAGTACTTC. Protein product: CASRDRTYEQYF.

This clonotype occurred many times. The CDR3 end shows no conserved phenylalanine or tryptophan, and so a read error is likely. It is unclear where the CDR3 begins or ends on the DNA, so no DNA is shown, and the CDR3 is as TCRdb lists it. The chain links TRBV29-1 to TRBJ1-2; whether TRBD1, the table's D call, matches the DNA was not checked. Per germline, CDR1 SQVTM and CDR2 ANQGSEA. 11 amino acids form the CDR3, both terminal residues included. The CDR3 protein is CSTTGGGTVSI.

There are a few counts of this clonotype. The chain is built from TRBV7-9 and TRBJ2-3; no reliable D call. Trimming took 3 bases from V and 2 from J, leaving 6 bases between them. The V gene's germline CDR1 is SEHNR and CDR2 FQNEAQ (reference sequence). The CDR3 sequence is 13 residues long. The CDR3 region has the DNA TGTGCCAGCAGCTTCGACACCACAGATACGCAGTATTTT. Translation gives CASSFDTTDTQYF.

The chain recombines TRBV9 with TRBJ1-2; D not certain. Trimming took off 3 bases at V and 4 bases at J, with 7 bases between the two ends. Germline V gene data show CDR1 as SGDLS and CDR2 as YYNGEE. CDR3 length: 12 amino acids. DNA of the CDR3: TGTGCCAGCAGCGACAGTTTCTATGGCTACACCTTC. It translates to CASSDSFYGYTF.